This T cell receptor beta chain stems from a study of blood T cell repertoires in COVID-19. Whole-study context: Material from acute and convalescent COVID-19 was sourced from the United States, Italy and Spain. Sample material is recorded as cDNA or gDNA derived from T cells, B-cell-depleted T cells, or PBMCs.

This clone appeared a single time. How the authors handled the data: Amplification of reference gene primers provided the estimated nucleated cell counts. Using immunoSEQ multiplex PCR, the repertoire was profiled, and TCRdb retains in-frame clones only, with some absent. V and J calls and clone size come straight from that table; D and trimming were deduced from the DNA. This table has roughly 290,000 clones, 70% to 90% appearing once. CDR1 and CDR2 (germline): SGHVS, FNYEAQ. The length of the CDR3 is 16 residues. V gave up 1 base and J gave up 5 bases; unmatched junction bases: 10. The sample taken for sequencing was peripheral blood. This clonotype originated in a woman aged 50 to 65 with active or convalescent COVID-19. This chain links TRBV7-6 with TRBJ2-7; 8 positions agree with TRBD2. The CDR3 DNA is TGTGCCAGCAGCTTAGGGGCCAGCGGGAGTAAGAACGAGCAGTACTTC. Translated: CASSLGASGSKNEQYF.